Following are 8 T cell receptor beta chains from one sample sequenced in a study of shared clonotypes between healthy human individuals. Some clones are missing from TCRdb's copy, which holds only in-frame ones; the method was immunoSEQ multiplex PCR. The sample comprises about 1.1 million clones, approximately 80% of which are singletons, and over 0.8% rests with the top ten. The sequenced sample was memory CD4+ T cells from PBMCs. Indicated subset: CD45RA-negative fraction. These receptors originate from a man younger than 35 in good health. Some clones in this sample may be carry-over from other donors' samples.

This chain joins TRBV6-5 and TRBJ2-7, with 8 positions matching TRBD1. The germline CDR1 and CDR2 sequences are MNHEY and SVGAGI. Losses at the gene ends were 8 bases for V and 6 bases for J; bases not matched to a gene: 9. This CDR3 is built from 13 residues. The CDR3 loop is CASGWQGAVEQYF. CDR3 coding DNA: TGTGCCAGCGGGTGGCAGGGGGCCGTCGAGCAGTACTTC.

This chain uses TRBV28 with TRBJ2-1, with 16 bases that match TRBD2. The length of the CDR3 is 20 residues. CDR1 and CDR2 from the germline V gene are MDHEN and SYDVKM. V shed 5 bases and J 0 bases; nucleotides not matched to a gene: 10. Here the CDR3 DNA reads TGTGCCAGCAGTACGTTCGGGACTAGCGGGAGGGAAGACTCCTACAATGAGCAGTTCTTC. This codes for CASSTFGTSGREDSYNEQFF.

This clone came up a few times. The rearrangement links TRBV6-6 to TRBJ2-7, with 15 bases aligning to TRBD2. V gave up 6 bases and J gave up 3 bases; unmatched junction bases: 6. Germline-derived CDR1 and CDR2 are MNHNY and SVGAGI (reference sequence). CDR3 length equals 16 residues. CDR3 amino acids: CASRWTSGRAFYEQYF. CDR3 in DNA: TGTGCCAGCAGGTGGACTAGCGGGAGGGCTTTCTACGAGCAGTACTTC.

This clone was recorded a few times. This rearrangement joins TRBV2 to TRBJ2-7; TRBD2 is a possible D gene (6 bases). The V gene lost 5 bases and the J gene lost 0 bases, with 20 bases spanning the gap. Per germline, CDR1 SNHLY and CDR2 FYNNEI. This CDR3 region has 17 residues. CDR3 sequence: CASSPAWGVGGSYEQYF. The CDR3 nucleotides read TGTGCCAGCAGTCCCGCCTGGGGTGTCGGGGGCTCCTACGAGCAGTACTTC.

The genes are TRBV7-8 and TRBJ2-3; possibly TRBD2 for D (7 bases). Trimming shortened V by 6 bases and J by 0 bases, and 13 bases separated the two germline ends. CDR3 length equals 15 residues. Germline V gene data show CDR1 as SGHVS and CDR2 as FQNEAQ. In DNA form, the CDR3 reads TGTGCCAGCAGTAGGGGGAGGGCCAGCACAGATACGCAGTATTTT. Its protein is CASSRGRASTDTQYF.

The rearrangement joins TRBV4-3 to TRBJ1-4; D is perhaps TRBD1 (6 bases). Between the trimmed V and J ends, which lost 0 bases and 5 bases, there was a span of 19 bases. Per germline, CDR1 LGHNA and CDR2 YSLEER. This CDR3 has 18 amino acids. The CDR3 region has the DNA TGCGCCAGCAGCCAAGATCTGGGGGGCCCCGTGGGAAATGAAAAACTGTTTTTT. Protein product: CASSQDLGGPVGNEKLFF.

The chain has TRBV5-1 and TRBJ2-7, with D perhaps matching TRBD2 (5 bases). The germline CDR1 and CDR2 sequences are SGHRS and YFSETQ. This CDR3 has 15 amino acids. Trimming left V 4 bases short and J 3 bases short, with 17 bases between. CDR3: CASSPSGRGVYEQYF. CDR3 coding DNA: TGCGCCAGCAGCCCGTCAGGACGGGGAGTCTACGAGCAGTACTTC.

The V call is TRBV28, the J call TRBJ1-2; 7 nucleotides align to TRBD1. The V gene end was trimmed by 4 bases and the J gene end by 3 bases; junction bases not matched to a gene: 5. CDR3 length equals 14 residues. Germline CDR1 is MDHEN and CDR2 is SYDVKM. CDR3: CASSSSGQYYGYTF. The CDR3 DNA reads TGTGCCAGCAGTTCCTCGGGACAGTACTATGGCTACACCTTC.